One sample yielded the 6 T cell receptor beta chains listed below, sequenced in a study of cytomegalovirus exposure and HLA in healthy donors. The study ran its PCR with 60 Vbeta and 13 Jbeta primers. The method was immunoSEQ multiplex PCR; TCRdb's version includes in-frame clones alone and lacks a portion of them. The sample yields roughly 120,000 clones, around 87% seen once. The material sequenced was PBMCs. The receptors originated from a man in his forties or fifties in good health and CMV-seronegative.

The rearrangement uses TRBV21-1 and TRBJ2-7; the D segment call TRBD1 is taken from the table without a DNA check. TRBV21-1 is tagged as a pseudogene. This CDR3 has 15 residues. The CDR3 DNA follows: TGTGCCAGCAGCAAAGCGGGCAGAAGCTCCTACGAGCAGTACTTC. Translating gives CASSKAGRSSYEQYF.

This clone has only one observation. The rearrangement links TRBV7-9 to TRBJ1-4; no clear D gene. The CDR3 loop spans 16 amino acids. Trimming left V 5 bases short and J 0 bases short, with 13 bases between. The V gene's germline CDR1 is SEHNR and CDR2 FQNEAQ (reference sequence). This CDR3 reads CASSPRRIATNEKLFF. The CDR3 nucleotides read TGTGCCAGCAGCCCCCGGCGGATTGCAACTAATGAAAAACTGTTTTTT.

The chain recombines TRBV5-1 with TRBJ1-2; 8 positions match TRBD1. The V and J ends lost 4 bases and 3 bases, in that order; junction bases with no gene match: 8. The CDR3 is 15 residues long. Germline CDR1 and CDR2: SGHRS and YFSETQ. The CDR3, as DNA: TGCGCCAGCAGCAAGGACAGGGAGGATGACTATGGCTACACCTTC. Amino acid sequence: CASSKDREDDYGYTF.

CDR3 nucleotide sequence: TGTGCCAGCAGCTTCGGACAGACCCCTAACGAGCAGTACTTC. Encoded protein: CASSFGQTPNEQYF. The V and J genes are TRBV11-2 and TRBJ2-7, with D perhaps TRBD1 (6 bases). V was clipped by 3 bases and J by 5 bases, with 14 bases between them. The CDR3 loop spans 14 amino acids. Per the germline V gene, CDR1 is SGHAT and CDR2 is FQNNGV.

The chain links TRBV5-4 to TRBJ2-1; 8 bases agree with TRBD2. The CDR3 sequence is 16 residues long. In germline, CDR1 is SGHNT, CDR2 YYREEE (reference sequence). The trim removed 4 bases at V and 3 bases at J, leaving 9 bases unmatched. The CDR3 is CASSPGPGGIYNEQFF. CDR3 in DNA: TGTGCCAGCAGCCCAGGTCCGGGGGGGATCTACAATGAGCAGTTCTTC.

This rearrangement joins TRBV7-2 to TRBJ1-2; 8 positions agree with TRBD1. This CDR3 has 15 amino acids. The germline V gene has CDR1 SGHTA and CDR2 FQGNSA. The V segment lost 3 bases and the J segment 7 bases; nucleotides outside the gene matches: 10. The chain's CDR3 is CASSLIGAGGGGYTF. CDR3 bases: TGTGCCAGCAGCTTGATTGGTGCAGGGGGCGGTGGCTACACCTTC.